The rows below give T cell receptor beta chains drawn from one sample of a study of blood T cells in healthy people across ages. MiXCR was run by TCRdb on the 5' RACE reads, yielding one entry per CDR3 protein. Of 760,000 or so distinct CDR3 sequences in the sample, 25% were seen once. This sample also appeared in a second study, on T cells of mothers and their children.

The sample taken for sequencing was blood. All receptors derive from a boy younger than 18 in good health. The CDR3 runs from the conserved cysteine through the conserved F or W.

NA | TRBV10-3 | CAISGTGLSSYEQYF
TRBJ2-5 | TRBV11-2 | CASSFETSGGIQETQYF
TRBJ1-2 | TRBV25-1 | CASSDQGIGYTF
TRBJ2-1 | TRBV11-2 | CASSPGRGGNEQFF
TRBJ1-4 | TRBV7-9 | CASSETAGEKLFF
TRBJ1-2 | TRBV7-6 | CASSLDGTGGYTF
TRBJ2-2 | TRBV29-1 | CSVPVTTGELFF
TRBJ1-1 | TRBV19 | CATTLLRGINTEAFF
TRBJ1-1 | TRBV12-3/TRBV12-4 | CASSLLLDTEAFF
TRBJ1-2 | TRBV6-5 | CASSYSGEWGYTF
TRBJ2-3 | TRBV28 | CASSYLAGGGADTQYF
TRBJ2-3 | TRBV6-5 | CASSPTRYTDTQYF
TRBJ2-5 | TRBV11-2 | CASSLQGSGSVEAEETQYF
TRBJ2-7 | TRBV29-1 | CSVEEVPRNEQYF
NA | TRBV9 | CASSVVGFGNEQFF
TRBJ1-4 | TRBV12-3/TRBV12-4 | CASSPLGGGRNEKLFF
TRBJ2-5 | TRBV12-3/TRBV12-4 | CASSPSDRAPETQYF
TRBJ1-3 | TRBV11-2 | CASSRELPDLSGNTIYF
TRBJ2-7 | TRBV5-1 | CASRADISYEQYF
TRBJ2-1 | TRBV7-2 | CASSFRLAGDHEQFF
TRBJ2-5 | TRBV20-1 | CSARGEAGGETQYF
TRBJ2-1 | TRBV20-1 | CSARMLGGNEQFF
TRBJ2-5 | TRBV11-3 | CASSLGSSAYPSETQYF
TRBJ1-1 | TRBV29-1 | CSVPLGDSEAFF
TRBJ1-4 | TRBV10-2 | CASSESGEQKNEKLFF
NA | TRBV15 | CATSPRDMGSYEQYF
TRBJ2-5 | TRBV2 | CASNLRSETQYF
TRBJ1-2 | TRBV5-1 | CASSLAGSQGYGYTF
TRBJ2-1 | TRBV20-1 | CSARDPAGTTSYNEQFF
TRBJ2-2 | TRBV11-3 | CASSPPNGRSTGELFF
TRBJ2-1 | TRBV5-1 | CASRPTASSYNEQFF
TRBJ1-2 | TRBV3-1 | CASSLREGYGYTF
TRBJ2-3 | TRBV6-6 | CASSTDQGAADTQYF
TRBJ1-2 | TRBV29-1 | CSVEGGTGNGYTF
TRBJ1-5 | TRBV6-5 | CASGTSTDYQPQHF
TRBJ1-5 | TRBV20-1 | CSARETKASTGYQPQHF
TRBJ1-1 | TRBV5-1 | CASSSTGANTEAFF
TRBJ2-7 | TRBV28 | CASSYGLAGDPYEQYF
TRBJ1-6 | TRBV7-2 | CASSPGTLYNSPLHF
TRBJ1-1 | TRBV27 | CASSYRQLRDTEAFF
TRBJ2-6 | TRBV5-1 | CASKGVAGANVLTF
TRBJ2-7 | TRBV7-2 | CASSLGLAGYEQYF
TRBJ1-6 | TRBV12-3/TRBV12-4 | CASSPGSSSINSPLHF
TRBJ2-5 | TRBV7-2 | CASSLAGGSQETQYF
TRBJ2-1 | TRBV7-2 | CASSLRGDHEQFF
TRBJ1-2 | TRBV29-1 | CSVEGGRELYGYTF
TRBJ2-7 | TRBV21-1 | CASSKGGQGSSYEQYF
TRBJ2-3 | TRBV12-3/TRBV12-4 | CASSLYEISTDTQYF
TRBJ2-3 | TRBV7-9 | CASADGTDTQYF
TRBJ2-7 | TRBV7-9 | CATVTGGSEQYF
TRBJ1-1 | TRBV7-2 | CASSHRGLQAFF
TRBJ2-5 | TRBV7-2 | CASSLLAAQETQYF
TRBJ1-4 | TRBV12-3/TRBV12-4 | CASRLQGFTNEKLFF
TRBJ2-3 | TRBV20-1 | CSAPNSIGTDTQYF
TRBJ2-3 | TRBV6-5 | CASSSYGGTDTQYF
TRBJ1-4 | TRBV6-5 | CASSYSDRANEKLFF
TRBJ2-5 | TRBV7-3 | CASSITGGETQYF